Listed here are 18 T cell receptor beta chains from one sample, sequenced in a study of T cells in localized non-small cell lung cancer. TCRdb's table, derived via immunoSEQ multiplex PCR, lists solely in-frame clones and lacks some. The data contain about 41,000 clones, about 80% of them singletons. Sample: PBMCs, taken before any cancer treatment. Every receptor here comes from a man aged 35 to 70 with stage II lung adenocarcinoma.

The chain couples TRBV27 to TRBJ1-2, with D perhaps TRBD1 (5 bases). V was trimmed by 6 bases and J by 4 bases, leaving 12 bases between them. There are 13 residues in the CDR3. Per germline, CDR1 MNHEY and CDR2 SMNVEV (reference sequence). The CDR3 coding sequence is TGTGCCAGCAGCCTTACAGGTGCCTATGGCTACACCTTC. As protein: CASSLTGAYGYTF.

The rearrangement links TRBV11-3 to TRBJ2-5; D possibly corresponds to TRBD1 (5 bases). The CDR3 has 13 residues. Trimming shortened V by 5 bases and J by 3 bases, and 10 bases separated the two germline ends. The V gene's germline CDR1 is SGHNT and CDR2 YENEEA. Here the CDR3 reads CASSPQGEETQYF. CDR3 DNA: TGTGCCAGCAGCCCCCAAGGGGAAGAGACCCAGTACTTC.

The rearrangement links TRBV4-2 to TRBJ2-1, with D possibly TRBD1 on 6 matching bases. Germline lookup yields CDR1 LGHNA and CDR2 YNFKEQ. V was shortened by 3 bases and J by 0 bases, with 9 bases between the two germline ends. The CDR3 spans 15 residues. CDR3 protein: CASSQRTDSYNEQFF. In DNA, the CDR3 is TGTGCCAGCAGCCAGCGGACAGACTCCTACAATGAGCAGTTCTTC.

The rearrangement joins TRBV9 to TRBJ1-2; D uncertain. The CDR3 has 13 amino acids. In germline, CDR1 is SGDLS, CDR2 YYNGEE. V lost 2 bases to trimming and J lost 0 bases, with 5 bases between them. CDR3 protein: CASSVRPNYGYTF. The CDR3 coding sequence is TGTGCCAGCAGCGTCCGACCTAACTATGGCTACACCTTC.

The chain links TRBV6-6 to TRBJ2-7; 8 nucleotides line up with TRBD2. CDR1 and CDR2 (germline): MNHNY, SVGAGI (reference sequence). The CDR3 runs to 15 residues. The ends lost 5 bases at V and 3 bases at J; junction bases unmatched: 9. CDR3 loop: CASSLQRERGYEQYF. The CDR3 nucleotides read TGTGCCAGCAGTCTTCAGCGGGAGAGAGGCTACGAGCAGTACTTC.

V and J are TRBV30 and TRBJ1-4, with a weak D call TRBD1 (5 bases). Germline values: CDR1 GTSNPN, CDR2 SVGIG (reference sequence). Trimming removed 0 bases from V and 8 bases from J, with 13 bases in between. The length of the CDR3 is 14 residues. Here the CDR3 reads CAWSVRGVGEKLFF. In nucleotides, the CDR3 is TGTGCCTGGAGTGTACGGGGGGTTGGGGAAAAACTGTTTTTT. Filled out from reference TRBV30 and TRBJ1-4, the complete variable domain reads SQTIHQWPATLVQPVGSPLSLECTVEGTSNPNLYWYRQAAGRGLQLLFYSVGIGQISSEVPQNLSASRPQDRQFILSSKKLLLSDSGFYLCAWSVRGVGEKLFFGSGTQLSVL.

DNA of the CDR3: TGCGCCAGCAGTGGGACTAGCGGGAGGTCTTCCTACAATGAGCAGTTCTTC. Protein sequence: CASSGTSGRSSYNEQFF. J is TRBJ2-1 and V is TRBV10-2; 14 bases fit TRBD2. J lost 1 base, V lost 4 bases, and 3 bases had no gene match. There are 17 residues in the CDR3. Germline values: CDR1 WSHSY, CDR2 SAAADI.

This chain joins TRBV19 and TRBJ2-5, with D possibly TRBD2 on 7 matching bases. Germline V gene lookup returns CDR1 LNHDA and CDR2 SQIVND (reference sequence). The CDR3 is 15 residues long. Trimming left V 5 bases short and J 5 bases short, with 18 bases between. The DNA of the CDR3 is TGTGCCAGTAGTCCCCTGACAGGACTAGGTGAGACCCAGTACTTC. Translation: CASSPLTGLGETQYF.

The rearrangement joins TRBV12-5 to TRBJ1-2, with a possible D match to TRBD1 (5 bases). The V and J ends lost 5 bases and 4 bases respectively, with 23 bases between them. Germline lookup yields CDR1 LGHNT and CDR2 FRNRAP. There are 17 residues in the CDR3. The chain's CDR3 is CASGILIGGGGSYGYTF. CDR3 sequence (DNA): TGTGCTAGTGGTATCCTCATTGGGGGGGGAGGGAGCTATGGCTACACCTTC.

CDR3 sequence: CASSLGGGNQPQHF. CDR3 nucleotide sequence: TGTGCCAGCAGCTTAGGCGGGGGAAATCAGCCCCAGCATTTT. The chain is built from TRBV7-9 and TRBJ1-5, with D perhaps matching TRBD1 (5 bases). V was pared by 1 base and J by 4 bases, with 8 bases between. This CDR3 comprises 14 residues. Germline CDR1 and CDR2: SEHNR and FQNEAQ (reference sequence).

The chain has TRBV7-6 and TRBJ2-7; D is possibly TRBD1 (5 bases). V was shortened by 0 bases and J by 8 bases, with 11 bases between the two germline ends. Per the germline V gene, CDR1 is SGHVS and CDR2 is FNYEAQ. There are 13 residues in the CDR3. The CDR3 DNA sequence: TGTGCCAGCAGCTTAGCGGGGCCGGAACAGCAGTACTTC. It is translated as CASSLAGPEQQYF.

V and J are TRBV7-2 and TRBJ2-3, with D possibly being TRBD2 (6 bases). Trimming shortened V by 0 bases and J by 3 bases, and 10 bases separated the two germline ends. From germline, CDR1 is SGHTA and CDR2 FQGNSA. This CDR3 has 15 amino acids. The DNA for the CDR3 is TGTGCCAGCAGCTTAGCCCTAGGGAGGACAGATACGCAGTATTTT. This codes for CASSLALGRTDTQYF.

The gene calls are TRBV6-1 and TRBJ1-5; D perhaps matches TRBD1 (5 bases). The CDR3 spans 15 residues. CDR1 and CDR2 from the germline V gene are MNHNS and SASEGT. Trimming pared 1 base from V and 6 bases from J, leaving 13 bases between. The CDR3 region is CASSEVEGRGQPQHF. The CDR3 DNA reads TGTGCCAGCAGTGAAGTGGAGGGGAGAGGTCAGCCCCAGCATTTT.

This clone was recorded a few times. This chain joins TRBV7-9 and TRBJ2-7, with D perhaps matching TRBD1 or TRBD2 (5 bases each). Trimming left V 5 bases short and J 5 bases short, with 16 bases between. Germline loops: CDR1 SEHNR, CDR2 FQNEAQ (reference sequence). CDR3 length equals 14 residues. This chain's CDR3 is CASSLGRLDHEQYF. The CDR3, as DNA: TGTGCCAGCAGCCTGGGACGGCTTGACCACGAGCAGTACTTC.

The chain carries TRBV19 and TRBJ2-7; 8 nucleotides match TRBD2. Germline V gene data show CDR1 as LNHDA and CDR2 as SQIVND (reference sequence). This CDR3 comprises 15 residues. V lost 3 bases, J lost 2 bases, and 6 bases stayed unmatched. The CDR3, as DNA: TGTGCCAGTAGTATGATAGCGGGGCCAACCTACGAGCAGTACTTC. Protein: CASSMIAGPTYEQYF. The full variable domain, in which reference TRBV19 and TRBJ2-7 provide the parts outside the CDR3, is DGGITQSPKYLFRKEGQNVTLSCEQNLNHDAMYWYRQDPGQGLRLIYYSQIVNDFQKGDIAEGYSVSREKKESFPLTVTSAQKNPTAFYLCASSMIAGPTYEQYFGPGTRLTVT.

The chain links TRBV12-2 to TRBJ2-7; whether TRBD1, the table's D call, matches the DNA was not checked. TRBV12-2 is an annotated pseudogene. There are 15 residues in the CDR3. This chain's CDR3 is CASRPRQSQRCEQYF. CDR3 nucleotides: TGTGCAAGTCGCCCACGACAGTCTCAGCGCTGCGAGCAGTACTTC.

This chain uses TRBV4-1 with TRBJ2-3, with D perhaps matching TRBD1 or TRBD2 (6 bases each). The CDR3 has 17 amino acids. V lost 0 bases and J lost 0, with 13 bases in between. CDR1 and CDR2 (germline): MGHRA, YSYEKL. CDR3 region: CASSQDWGAGSTDTQYF. The CDR3 bases are TGCGCCAGCAGCCAAGATTGGGGGGCCGGGAGCACAGATACGCAGTATTTT.

The chain has TRBV29-1 and TRBJ2-3; D perhaps matches TRBD1 (5 bases). Germline values: CDR1 SQVTM, CDR2 ANQGSEA. The CDR3 sequence is 14 residues long. Trimming took off 4 bases at V and 2 bases at J, with 13 bases between the two ends. The CDR3 region is CSVVFQGSTDTQYF. CDR3 in DNA: TGCAGCGTTGTATTCCAGGGATCCACAGATACGCAGTATTTT.